These T cell receptor beta chains were read from a single sample in a study of blood T cell repertoires in COVID-19. Clones were sequenced by immunoSEQ multiplex PCR, and TCRdb holds only the in-frame ones, with some missing. The sample lists about 520,000 clones, around 85% occurring once. Specimen: peripheral blood. The receptors stem from a human donor in a cohort sampled during active COVID-19. CDR3s include the opening cysteine and the closing phenylalanine or tryptophan. Each record gives: D gene, J gene, V gene, clone size, CDR3 DNA, CDR3 protein. A D gene is named only where the DNA matches it firmly. Expanded clones get a size class; other rows say once, few or many, or leave the size out.

NA TRBJ1-1 TRBV7-2 NA TGTGCCAGCAGCGCCCGTGTGGGCCTGAACACTGAAGCTTTCTTT CASSARVGLNTEAFF
TRBD1 TRBJ2-3 TRBV2 NA TGTGCCAGCAGGGAACAGGGGGCGCGTGGAGATACGCAGTATTTT CASREQGARGDTQYF
TRBD2 TRBJ2-5 TRBV7-6 NA TGTGCCAGCAGCTTGATGGGACTAGAAACCCAAGAGACCCAGTACTTC CASSLMGLETQETQYF
NA TRBJ1-1 TRBV29-1 NA TGCAGCGTTGTGAAACAGGGGAACACTGAAGCTTTCTTT CSVVKQGNTEAFF
TRBD2 TRBJ2-1 TRBV7-3 NA TGTGCCAGCAGCTTAACGAGGCTAGCGGGAGGGCCGGAGCAGTTCTTC CASSLTRLAGGPEQFF
NA TRBJ1-1 TRBV3-1/TRBV3-2 NA TGTGCCAGCAGCCCGGGCGTACAGGGATACGCTGAAGCTTTCTTT CASSPGVQGYAEAFF
TRBD1 TRBJ1-2 TRBV28 NA TGTGCCAGCAGTTCCGGGACAGGGATTCGCGCTCGTGGCTACACCTTC CASSSGTGIRARGYTF
NA TRBJ2-2 TRBV19 NA TGTGCCAGTAGCCAGGGGACCACCGGGGAGCTGTTTTTT CASSQGTTGELFF
TRBD1 TRBJ1-3 TRBV9 NA TGTGCCAGCAGCGCCCCCGGGACAGAGTCGAACACCATATATTTT CASSAPGTESNTIYF
NA TRBJ2-5 TRBV19 NA TGTGCCAGTAGCGTCCTCGGGTCGGGGGAGACCCAGTACTTC CASSVLGSGETQYF
TRBD1 TRBJ2-1 TRBV7-2 NA TGTGCCAGCAGCTTAGAGGGACAGGGTAGAAGCAATGAGCAGTTCTTC CASSLEGQGRSNEQFF
TRBD1 TRBJ2-7 TRBV9 once TGTGCCAGCAGCCCTCGACAGGGCCTCTCCTACGAGCAGTACTTC CASSPRQGLSYEQYF
TRBD1 TRBJ1-2 TRBV7-2 NA TGTGCCAGCAGCTGGGGACAGGTTCCGTATGGCTACACCTTC CASSWGQVPYGYTF
TRBD1 TRBJ2-3 TRBV27 NA TGTGCCAGCAGTCTAAAGAGAGGGGACAGGAGCACAGATACGCAGTATTTT CASSLKRGDRSTDTQYF
TRBD1 TRBJ1-5 TRBV28 NA TGTGCCAGCAGAACACAGGGGAGTAGCAATCAGCCCCAGCATTTT CASRTQGSSNQPQHF
NA TRBJ1-1 TRBV30 NA TGTGCCTGGAGCCACACAAGGAACACTGAAGCTTTCTTT CAWSHTRNTEAFF
NA TRBJ1-3 TRBV12-3/TRBV12-4 NA TGTGCCAGCAGTCGAACTGTAGGAAACACCATATATTTT CASSRTVGNTIYF
TRBD1 TRBJ2-7 TRBV12-3/TRBV12-4 NA TGTGCCAGCAGCCCGGACAGGGGCCACGAGCAGTACTTC CASSPDRGHEQYF
NA TRBJ2-1 TRBV7-2 NA TGTGCCAGCAGGAAGAGGCAGAACAATGAGCAGTTCTTC CASRKRQNNEQFF
NA TRBJ1-4 TRBV28 once TGTGCCAGCAGTTTAGATAGCTGGGAAAAACTGTTTTTT CASSLDSWEKLFF
NA TRBJ2-1 TRBV15 NA TGTGCCACCAGCCAGGGGAGGACGGGAGGCCCCCACAATGAGCAGTTCTTC CATSQGRTGGPHNEQFF
NA TRBJ1-1 TRBV5-1 NA TGCGCCAGCAGCCCTTCCGAGGGTTACACTGAAGCTTTCTTT CASSPSEGYTEAFF
TRBD2 TRBJ2-1 TRBV7-3 NA TGTGCCAGCAGCTTAGGGACTAGCGGTTACAATGAGCAGTTCTTC CASSLGTSGYNEQFF
NA TRBJ2-5 TRBV6-5 NA TGTGCCAGCAGTTTGAGCGAGACCCAGTACTTC CASSLSETQYF
TRBD2 TRBJ2-4 TRBV5-4 NA TGTGCCAGCAGCTCTGGACTAGCGGGAGAGAACATTCAGTACTTC CASSSGLAGENIQYF
TRBD1 TRBJ1-2 TRBV5-4 NA TGTGCCAGCAGCTTGGACTTCAGGGGGAATGGCTACACCTTC CASSLDFRGNGYTF
NA TRBJ1-5 TRBV27 NA TGTGCCAGCAGTAAGAGACAGACCGCGGCGCCCCAGCATTTT CASSKRQTAAPQHF
NA TRBJ2-6 TRBV21-1 NA TGTGCCAGCAGCCCCCGGGGGGACAGGCCGTGGTACTCTGGGGCCAACGTCCTGACTTTC CASSPRGDRPWYSGANVLTF
NA TRBJ1-1 TRBV30 NA TGTGCCTGGAGTCCAGCCTGGGCCAGTTCCCCTGAAGCTTTCTTT CAWSPAWASSPEAFF
NA TRBJ2-7 TRBV12-3/TRBV12-4 NA TGTGCCAGCTCCCCCTGGCGGAACTACGAGCAGTACTTC CASSPWRNYEQYF
NA TRBJ1-4 TRBV6-5 NA TGTGCCAGCAGGGGCCCCTCGGCATATGAAAAACTGTTTTTT CASRGPSAYEKLFF
TRBD2 TRBJ2-2 TRBV9 NA TGTGCCAGCAGCCCTCAGGGGACTAGCGGGATTTCGGGCGGGGAGCTGTTTTTT CASSPQGTSGISGGELFF
TRBD1 TRBJ1-1 TRBV4-3 NA TGCGCCAGCAGCCAAGTCTCGGGACAGGGCCCGAACACTGAAGCTTTCTTT CASSQVSGQGPNTEAFF
NA TRBJ2-7 TRBV11-3 NA TGTGCCAGCAGCTTCGAGGGAGGCTACGAGCAGTACTTC CASSFEGGYEQYF
NA TRBJ2-5 TRBV5-1 NA TGCGCCAGCAGCCTCAATGTGGCAGGGGCAGGCGAGACCCAGTACTTC CASSLNVAGAGETQYF
TRBD2 TRBJ2-5 TRBV5-6 few TGTGCCAGCAGCACACTAGCGGAGAAAGAGGAGACCCAGTACTTC CASSTLAEKEETQYF
NA TRBJ1-2 TRBV28 NA TGTGCCAGCAGTTATCAAGGGGCCCCCGAGGGCTACACCTTC CASSYQGAPEGYTF
NA TRBJ2-3 TRBV5-1 NA TGCGCCAGCAGCTTTGACGACAGTCTCAGCACAGATACGCAGTATTTT CASSFDDSLSTDTQYF
NA TRBJ1-6 TRBV5-5 NA TGTGCCAGCAGCTGGCCGTTATCTAATTCACCCCTCCACTTT CASSWPLSNSPLHF
TRBD1 TRBJ1-1 TRBV18 NA TGTGCCAGCTCACCCCAGGGGGCCGGGACAAAATCTGAAGCTTTCTTT CASSPQGAGTKSEAFF
NA TRBJ2-1 TRBV18 NA TGTGCCAGCTCACCACCGTCGTCGAGAGGGTCCGGCAATGAGCAGTTCTTC CASSPPSSRGSGNEQFF
TRBD1 TRBJ1-4 TRBV19 NA TGTGCCAGTAGTATTCAGGGACAGGGTGACGAAAAACTGTTTTTT CASSIQGQGDEKLFF
TRBD1 TRBJ1-2 TRBV28 few TGTGCCAGCAGCCCCGGACAGGGGGCATGGTATGGCTACACCTTC CASSPGQGAWYGYTF
TRBD1 TRBJ1-5 TRBV18 few TGTGCCAGCTCACGGATCGACAGGGGTGAAGGCAATCAGCCCCAGCATTTT CASSRIDRGEGNQPQHF
TRBD2 TRBJ2-1 TRBV10-3 once TGTGCCATCAGTGAAGGCGGGAGTGCCTCGGCTAACAATGAGCAGTTCTTC CAISEGGSASANNEQFF
TRBD2 TRBJ2-5 TRBV28 NA TGTGCCAGCACCCTTAGCGGGATAAGGGAGACCCAGTACTTC CASTLSGIRETQYF
TRBD2 TRBJ2-1 TRBV6-5 NA TGTGCCAGCAGGGGGGAGGGACTAGCGGCTAATGAGCAGTTCTTC CASRGEGLAANEQFF
TRBD2 TRBJ2-1 TRBV19 NA TGTGCCAGTAGCTATAGCGGGAGGAGGTGGGGTTATAATGAGCAGTTCTTC CASSYSGRRWGYNEQFF
TRBD1 TRBJ1-1 TRBV5-4 once TGTGCCAGCGGGAGTGACAGGGGACGAGACTTT CASGSDRGRDF
NA TRBJ2-3 TRBV5-1 NA TGCGCCAGCAGCTTGGCCGCGGGCGGGGATACGCAGTATTTT CASSLAAGGDTQYF
TRBD2 TRBJ2-3 TRBV7-9 few TGTGCCAGCAGTCCTTCTAGCGGGAGTCGAACAGATACGCAGTATTTT CASSPSSGSRTDTQYF